There are many counts of the clone carrying this T cell receptor (beta chain). Its specificity is not known. Trimming stripped 7 bases from V and 0 bases from J, with 12 bases between. The CDR3 contains 14 residues. The germline V gene encodes CDR1 SNHLY and CDR2 FYNNEI. Using RNA transcripts as the source, TCR beta CDR3 regions were amplified. A first-round RT-PCR of the TCR CDR3 used the HTBI primer set. TCRdb ran MiXCR on the multiplex PCR reads and lists one entry per CDR3 protein. Of about 660,000 distinct CDR3 sequences detected, about 45% appear once; the ten largest clones hold less than 8.5%. These data are taken from a study of T cells in Graves' hyperthyroidism and ophthalmopathy. General study results and limits: Ophthalmopathy cases were set apart from stable hyperthyroidism by a 13 V-J model. Most expanded thyroid clonotypes above 0.001 recurred in blood.

The V and J genes are TRBV2 and TRBJ1-1; tentative D call: TRBD1 (5 bases). The specimen sequenced was peripheral blood or thyroid tissue (not recorded which). The clonotype was recovered from an adult man with Graves' disease, either hyperthyroidism or ophthalmopathy (not recorded which). The CDR3 region has the DNA TGTGCCAGCACTAGGACAAGGGTGAACACTGAAGCTTTCTTT. Amino acid sequence: CASTRTRVNTEAFF.